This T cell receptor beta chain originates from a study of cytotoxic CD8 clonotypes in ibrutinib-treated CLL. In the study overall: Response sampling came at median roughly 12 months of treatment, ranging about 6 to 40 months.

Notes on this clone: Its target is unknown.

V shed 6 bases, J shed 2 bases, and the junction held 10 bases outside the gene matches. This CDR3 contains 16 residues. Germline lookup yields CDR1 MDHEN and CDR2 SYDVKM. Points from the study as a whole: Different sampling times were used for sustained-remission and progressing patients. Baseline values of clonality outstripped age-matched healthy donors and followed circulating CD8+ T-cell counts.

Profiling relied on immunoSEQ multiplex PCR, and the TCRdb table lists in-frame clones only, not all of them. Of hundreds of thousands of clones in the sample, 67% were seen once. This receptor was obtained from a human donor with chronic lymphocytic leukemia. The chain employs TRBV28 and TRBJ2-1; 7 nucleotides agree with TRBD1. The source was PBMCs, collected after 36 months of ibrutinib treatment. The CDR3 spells CASSRQGRVPYNEQFF. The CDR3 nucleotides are TGTGCCAGCAGCCGACAGGGAAGGGTCCCCTACAATGAGCAGTTCTTC.